Here is one TCR beta chain with its context. This CDR3 region has 14 residues. Germline V gene lookup returns CDR1 SGHAT and CDR2 FQNNGV. UMI-labeled 5' RACE was used to make TCR beta libraries. No DNA is given; TCRdb re-called the 5' RACE reads and lists each CDR3 protein once. The sample includes about 6,600 distinct CDR3 sequences. This specimen comes from a study of human CD8 memory T cell subsets. The TPEX subset meant dysfunctional early memory CD8+ cells, CCR7+ PD-1+ TIGIT+. Sequenced input: CD8+ T cells from PBMCs. This TCR derives from a human donor in good health. The J gene is TRBJ2-5, the V gene TRBV11-2; the TCRdb call, TRBD1, lacks DNA for checking. CDR3 protein: CASSRGGSGETQYF.